This entry concerns a single TCR beta chain. This entry belongs to a study of shared clonotypes between healthy human individuals. Germline CDR1 reads SGHRS; CDR2 reads YFSETQ. V lost 0 bases, J lost 8 bases, and 14 bases lay in between. The CDR3 runs to 14 residues. Measured with immunoSEQ multiplex PCR; TCRdb has only the in-frame clones, and not every one. The table includes 640,000 or so clones, about two thirds detected once. The chain links TRBV5-1 to TRBJ1-2; D call uncertain. This TCR came from a woman aged 25 to 39 in good health. The specimen was memory CD4+ T cells sorted from blood. The subset was: CD45RA-negative fraction. The CDR3 sequence: CASSLEVRVEGYTF. The DNA for the CDR3 is TGCGCCAGCAGCTTGGAAGTGAGGGTTGAGGGCTACACCTTC.